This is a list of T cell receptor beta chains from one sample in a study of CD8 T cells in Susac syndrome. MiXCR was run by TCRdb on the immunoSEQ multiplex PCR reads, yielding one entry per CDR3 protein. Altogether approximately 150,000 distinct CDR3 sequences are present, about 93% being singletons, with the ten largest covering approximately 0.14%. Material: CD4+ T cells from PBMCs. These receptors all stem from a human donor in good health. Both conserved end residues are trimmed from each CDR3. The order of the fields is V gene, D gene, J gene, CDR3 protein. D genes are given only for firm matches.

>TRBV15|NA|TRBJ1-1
ATSSDRNTEAF
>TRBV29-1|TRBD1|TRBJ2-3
SGEDRVGTDTQY
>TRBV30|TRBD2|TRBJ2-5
AFQTKGTSWETQY
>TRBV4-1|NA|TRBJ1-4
ASSQDWGGTNEKLF
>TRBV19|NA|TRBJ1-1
ASSIFQGIWAF
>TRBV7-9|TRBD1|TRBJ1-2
ASRPGQGSSGYT
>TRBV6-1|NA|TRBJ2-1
ASSVGVYEQF
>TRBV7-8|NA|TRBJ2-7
ASSLVSGGLYEQY
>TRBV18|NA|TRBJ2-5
ASSPRTEQETQY
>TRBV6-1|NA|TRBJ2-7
ASSGSRNFYEGQY
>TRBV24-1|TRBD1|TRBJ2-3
ATSDPGQGRTDTQY
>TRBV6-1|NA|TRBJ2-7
ATTWGGRYEQY
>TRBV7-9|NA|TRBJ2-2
ASSANQGNTGELF
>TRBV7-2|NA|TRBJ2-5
ASSLTAPETQY
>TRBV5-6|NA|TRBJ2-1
ASSRVTAEPNEQF
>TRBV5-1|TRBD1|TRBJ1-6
ASSLGTGRSPLH
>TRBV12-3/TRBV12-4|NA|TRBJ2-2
ASSLEGGGIGELF
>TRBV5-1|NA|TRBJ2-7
ASSLGGTINHEQY
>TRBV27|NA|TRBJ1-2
ASSLRPNYGYT
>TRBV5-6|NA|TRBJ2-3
ASSLRTGRGDTQY
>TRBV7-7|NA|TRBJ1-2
ASSPRGGSYGYT
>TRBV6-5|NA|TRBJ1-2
ASGASSGYT
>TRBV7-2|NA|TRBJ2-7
ASSPGAGYEQY
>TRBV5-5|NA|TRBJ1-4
ASSLGAGSIREKLF
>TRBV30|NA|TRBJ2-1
AWSAGQSSYNEQF
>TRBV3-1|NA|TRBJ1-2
ASSEAGIGYT
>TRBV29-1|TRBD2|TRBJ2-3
SVVSGGGDTQY
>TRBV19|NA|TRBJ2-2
ASSIGDLNTGELF
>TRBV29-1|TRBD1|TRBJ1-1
SVFTGGVVNTEAF
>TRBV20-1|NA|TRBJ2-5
SASLPTEETQY
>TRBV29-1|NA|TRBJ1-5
SVEGKVGKSNQPQH
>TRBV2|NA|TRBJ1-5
ASSAETGGNQPQH
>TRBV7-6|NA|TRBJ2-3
ASVRGPGTDTQY
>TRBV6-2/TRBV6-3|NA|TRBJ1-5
ASTQLPTDGYNQPQH
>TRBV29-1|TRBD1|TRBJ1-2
SVHRGPLGYT
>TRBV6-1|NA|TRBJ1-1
ASSLSGRRAF
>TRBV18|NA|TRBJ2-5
ASSPGNGETQY
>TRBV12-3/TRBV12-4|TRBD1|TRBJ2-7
ASSFMTGEDEQY
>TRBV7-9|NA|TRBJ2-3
ASSPTGFFTDTQY
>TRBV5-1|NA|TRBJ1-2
ASSLLGEGYT